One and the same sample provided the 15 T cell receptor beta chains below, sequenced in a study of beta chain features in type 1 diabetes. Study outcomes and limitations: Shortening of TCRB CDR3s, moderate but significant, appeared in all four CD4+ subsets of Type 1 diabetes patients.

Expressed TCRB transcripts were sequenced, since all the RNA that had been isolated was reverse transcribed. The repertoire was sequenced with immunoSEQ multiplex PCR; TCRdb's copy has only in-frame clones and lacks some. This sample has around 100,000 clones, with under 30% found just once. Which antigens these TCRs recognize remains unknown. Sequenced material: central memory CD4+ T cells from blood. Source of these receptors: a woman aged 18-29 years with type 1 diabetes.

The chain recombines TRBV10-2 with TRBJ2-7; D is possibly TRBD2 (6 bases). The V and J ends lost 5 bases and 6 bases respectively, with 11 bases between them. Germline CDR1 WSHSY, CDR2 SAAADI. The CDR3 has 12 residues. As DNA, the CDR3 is TGCGCCAGCAGTAAGCGGGTAAGCGAGCAGTACGTC. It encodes CASSKRVSEQYV.

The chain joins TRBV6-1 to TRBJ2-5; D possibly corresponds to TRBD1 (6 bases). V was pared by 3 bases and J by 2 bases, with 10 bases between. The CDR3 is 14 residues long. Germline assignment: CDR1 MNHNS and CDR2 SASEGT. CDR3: CASSDGTLQETQYF. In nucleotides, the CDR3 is TGTGCCAGCAGTGACGGGACACTACAAGAGACCCAGTACTTC.

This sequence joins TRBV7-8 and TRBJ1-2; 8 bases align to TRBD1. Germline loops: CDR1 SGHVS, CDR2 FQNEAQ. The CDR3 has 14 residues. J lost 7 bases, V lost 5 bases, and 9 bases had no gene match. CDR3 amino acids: CASSLLTGGGGYTF. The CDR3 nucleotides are TGTGCCAGCAGCCTCCTCACAGGGGGTGGTGGCTACACCTTC.

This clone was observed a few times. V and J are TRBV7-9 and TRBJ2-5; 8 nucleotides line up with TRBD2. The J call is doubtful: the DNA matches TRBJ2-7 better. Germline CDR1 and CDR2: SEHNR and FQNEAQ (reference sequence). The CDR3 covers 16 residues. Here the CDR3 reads CASSTSGGLASYEQYF. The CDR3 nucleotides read TGTGCCAGCAGCACTAGTGGCGGACTAGCCTCCTACGAGCAGTACTTC.

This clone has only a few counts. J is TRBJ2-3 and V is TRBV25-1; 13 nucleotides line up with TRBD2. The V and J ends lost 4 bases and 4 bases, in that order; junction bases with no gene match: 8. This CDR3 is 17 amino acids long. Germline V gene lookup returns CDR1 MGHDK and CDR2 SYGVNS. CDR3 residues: CASSARTSGSQPDTQYF. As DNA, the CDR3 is TGTGCCAGCAGTGCCCGGACTAGCGGGAGTCAGCCAGATACGCAGTATTTT.

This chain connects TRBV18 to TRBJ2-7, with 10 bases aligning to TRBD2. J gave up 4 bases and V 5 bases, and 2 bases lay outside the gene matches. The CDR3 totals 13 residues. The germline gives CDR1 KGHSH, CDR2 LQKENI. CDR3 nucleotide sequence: TGTGCCAGCTCAACTAGCGGGAATTACGAGCAGTACTTC. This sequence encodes CASSTSGNYEQYF.

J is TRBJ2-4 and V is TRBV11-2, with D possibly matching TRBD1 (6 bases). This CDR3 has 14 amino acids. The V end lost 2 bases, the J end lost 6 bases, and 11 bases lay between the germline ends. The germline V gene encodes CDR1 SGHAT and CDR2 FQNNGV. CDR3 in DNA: TGTGCCAGCAGCTTATCTCCAGGGGCAAACATTCAGTACTTC. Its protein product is CASSLSPGANIQYF.

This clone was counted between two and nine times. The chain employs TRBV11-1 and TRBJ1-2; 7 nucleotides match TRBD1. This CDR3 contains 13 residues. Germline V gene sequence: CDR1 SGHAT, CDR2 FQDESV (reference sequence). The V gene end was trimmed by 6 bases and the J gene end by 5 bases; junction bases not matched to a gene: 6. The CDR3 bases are TGTGCCAGCAGGCGGACAGGAGGGTATGGCTACACCTTC. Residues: CASRRTGGYGYTF. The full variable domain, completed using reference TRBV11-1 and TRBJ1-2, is EAEVAQSPRYKITEKSQAVAFWCDPISGHATLYWYRQILGQGPELLVQFQDESVVDDSQLPKDRFSAERLKGVDSTLKIQPAELGDSAMYLCASRRTGGYGYTFGSGTRLTVV.

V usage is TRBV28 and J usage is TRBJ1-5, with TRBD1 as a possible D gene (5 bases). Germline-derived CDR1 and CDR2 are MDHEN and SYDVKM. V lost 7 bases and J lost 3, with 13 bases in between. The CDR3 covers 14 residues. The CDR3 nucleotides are TGTGCCAGCAACGGGGGACTGATCAATCAGCCCCAGCATTTT. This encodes CASNGGLINQPQHF.

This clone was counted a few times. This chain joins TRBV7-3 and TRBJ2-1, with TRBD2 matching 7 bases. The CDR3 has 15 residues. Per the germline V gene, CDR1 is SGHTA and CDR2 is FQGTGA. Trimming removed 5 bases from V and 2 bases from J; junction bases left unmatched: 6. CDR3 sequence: CASSPRLATYNEQFF. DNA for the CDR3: TGTGCCAGCAGCCCTCGACTAGCCACCTACAATGAGCAGTTCTTC. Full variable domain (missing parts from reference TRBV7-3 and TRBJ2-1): GAGVSQTPSNKVTEKGKYVELRCDPISGHTALYWYRQSLGQGPEFLIYFQGTGAADDSGLPNDRFFAVRPEGSVSTLKIQRTERGDSAVYLCASSPRLATYNEQFFGPGTRLTVL.

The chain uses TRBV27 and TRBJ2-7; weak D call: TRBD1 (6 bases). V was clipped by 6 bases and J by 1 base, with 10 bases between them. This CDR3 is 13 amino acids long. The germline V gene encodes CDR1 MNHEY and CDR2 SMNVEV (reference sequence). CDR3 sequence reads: CASRSTGSYEQYF. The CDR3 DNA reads TGTGCCAGCAGGAGTACAGGGTCCTACGAGCAGTACTTC.

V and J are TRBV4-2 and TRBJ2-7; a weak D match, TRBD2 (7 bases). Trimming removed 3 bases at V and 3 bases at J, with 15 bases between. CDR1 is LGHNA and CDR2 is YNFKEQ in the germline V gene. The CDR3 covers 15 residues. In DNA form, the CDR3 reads TGTGCCAGCAGCCAGGGTGGGGGAGGGGGCTACGAGCAGTACTTC. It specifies CASSQGGGGGYEQYF.

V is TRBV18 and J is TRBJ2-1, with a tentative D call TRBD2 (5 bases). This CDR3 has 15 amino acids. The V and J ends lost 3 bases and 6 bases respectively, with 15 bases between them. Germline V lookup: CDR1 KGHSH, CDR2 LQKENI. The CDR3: CASSPQRESGNEQFF. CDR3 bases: TGTGCCAGCTCACCTCAGAGGGAAAGCGGCAATGAGCAGTTCTTC.

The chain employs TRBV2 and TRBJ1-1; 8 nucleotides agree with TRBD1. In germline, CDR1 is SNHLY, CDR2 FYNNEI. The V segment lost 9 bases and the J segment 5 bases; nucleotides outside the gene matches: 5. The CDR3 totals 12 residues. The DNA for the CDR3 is TGTGCCAGTCCAGGGGGCGGGACTGAAGCTTTCTTT. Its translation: CASPGGGTEAFF.

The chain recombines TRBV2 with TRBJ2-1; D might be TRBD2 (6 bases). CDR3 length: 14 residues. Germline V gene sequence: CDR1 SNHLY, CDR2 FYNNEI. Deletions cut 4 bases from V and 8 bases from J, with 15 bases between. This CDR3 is CASSVTRRGDEQFF. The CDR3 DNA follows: TGTGCCAGCAGTGTGACTAGACGGGGTGATGAGCAGTTCTTC.